This T cell receptor beta chain was captured in a study of blood T cell repertoires in COVID-19. As for the study in general: Some COVID-19 samples were acute and others convalescent; all came from the United States, Italy and Spain. Nucleic acid was either cDNA or gDNA, and it came from T cells, B-cell-depleted T cells, or PBMCs.

Under the authors' procedure: The authors estimated nucleated cell counts from reference gene primer amplification. TCRdb's copy holds only in-frame clones and misses some; the assay was immunoSEQ multiplex PCR. V and J calls and clone size are given by that table; D and trimming were obtained from the DNA. Seen here are around 40,000 clones, 85% observed once, and the top ten hold roughly 13%. The length of the CDR3 is 13 residues. Trimming shortened V by 5 bases and J by 5 bases, and 11 bases separated the two germline ends. The V gene's germline CDR1 is LNHDA and CDR2 SQIVND (reference sequence). Sequenced: peripheral blood. This TCR was recovered from a human donor in a cohort sampled during active COVID-19. The chain uses TRBV19 and TRBJ2-3; D ambiguous. The CDR3 here is CASSAAWRDTQYF. The CDR3 DNA reads TGTGCCAGTAGTGCCGCTTGGAGAGATACGCAGTATTTT.